This TCR beta chain was found in a study of OX40 agonist ivuxolimab in advanced cancers. The overall study: Three patients responded partially, comprising one with hepatocellular carcinoma and two with cutaneous melanoma.

Only in-frame clones appear in the TCRdb table, and some are missing; sequencing was by immunoSEQ multiplex PCR. The profile shows more than 95,000 clones, around 90% of them singletons. V lost 6 bases and J lost 6; bases outside the gene matches: 14. The CDR3 contains 15 residues. The V gene's germline CDR1 is KGHSH and CDR2 LQKENI. The chain is built from TRBV18 and TRBJ2-7; 7 bases are a match to TRBD2. The sample was CD4+ or CD8+ T cells sorted from blood, taken in a trial of the OX40 agonist ivuxolimab. This sequence was found in an adult with an advanced solid tumor such as melanoma, head and neck, liver or kidney cancer. The CDR3, as DNA: TGTGCCAGCTCCGCTGTGGCCAGCGGGGCTGGCGAGCAGTACTTC. Translated: CASSAVASGAGEQYF. Using reference TRBV18 and TRBJ2-7 for the parts outside the CDR3, the full variable domain is NAGVMQNPRHLVRRRGQEARLRCSPMKGHSHVYWYRQLPEEGLKFMVYLQKENIIDESGMPKERFSAEFPKEGPSILRIQQVVRGDSAAYFCASSAVASGAGEQYFGPGTRLTVT.